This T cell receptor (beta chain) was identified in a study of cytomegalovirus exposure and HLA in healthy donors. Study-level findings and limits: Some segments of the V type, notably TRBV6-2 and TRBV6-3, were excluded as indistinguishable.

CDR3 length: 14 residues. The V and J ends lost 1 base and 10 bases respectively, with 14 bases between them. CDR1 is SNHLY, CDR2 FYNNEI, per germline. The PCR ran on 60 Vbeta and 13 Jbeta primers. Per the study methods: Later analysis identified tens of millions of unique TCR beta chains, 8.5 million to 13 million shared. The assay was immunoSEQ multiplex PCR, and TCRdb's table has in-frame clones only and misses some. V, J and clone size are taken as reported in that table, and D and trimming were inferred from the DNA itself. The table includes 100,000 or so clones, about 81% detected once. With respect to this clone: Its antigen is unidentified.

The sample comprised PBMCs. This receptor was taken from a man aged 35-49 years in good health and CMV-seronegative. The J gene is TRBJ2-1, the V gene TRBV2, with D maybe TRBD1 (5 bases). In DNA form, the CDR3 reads TGTGCCAGCAGTGAAGGGGGCACCCTGAGGGAGCAGTTCTTC. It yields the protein CASSEGGTLREQFF.